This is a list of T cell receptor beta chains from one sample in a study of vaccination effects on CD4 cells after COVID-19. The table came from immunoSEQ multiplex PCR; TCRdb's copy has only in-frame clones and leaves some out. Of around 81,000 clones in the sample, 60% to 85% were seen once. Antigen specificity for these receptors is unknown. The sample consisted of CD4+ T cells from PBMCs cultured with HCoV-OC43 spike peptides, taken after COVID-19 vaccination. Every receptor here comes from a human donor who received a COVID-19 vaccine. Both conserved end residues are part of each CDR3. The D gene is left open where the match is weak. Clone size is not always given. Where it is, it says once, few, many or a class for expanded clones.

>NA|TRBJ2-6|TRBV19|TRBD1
CASSRQGNGGANVLTF
TGTGCCAGTAGTCGACAGGGTAATGGCGGGGCCAACGTCCTGACTTTC
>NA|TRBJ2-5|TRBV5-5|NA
CASSFNRAGSLQYF
TGTGCCAGCAGCTTTAATAGGGCTGGATCACTTCAGTACTTC
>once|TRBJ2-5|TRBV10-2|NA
CASSATGEETQYF
TGCGCCAGCAGTGCCACTGGGGAAGAGACCCAGTACTTC
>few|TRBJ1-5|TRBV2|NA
CASSEGQTSNQPQHF
TGTGCCAGCAGTGAAGGACAGACAAGCAATCAGCCCCAGCATTTT
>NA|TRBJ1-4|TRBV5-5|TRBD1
CASSLGGTAGGSNEKLFF
TGTGCCAGCAGCTTGGGGGGGACAGCAGGCGGGTCTAATGAAAAACTGTTTTTT
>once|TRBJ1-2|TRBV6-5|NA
CASSRTSNYGYTF
TGTGCCAGCAGTCGGACGTCGAACTATGGCTACACCTTC
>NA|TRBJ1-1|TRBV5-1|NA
CASSSDSPPNTEAFF
TGCGCCAGCAGCTCCGACAGTCCCCCTAACACTGAAGCTTTCTTT
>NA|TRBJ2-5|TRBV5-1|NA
CASSLGQETQYF
TGCGCCAGCAGCTTGGGCCAAGAGACCCAGTACTTC
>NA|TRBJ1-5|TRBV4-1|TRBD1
CASSHPGQGPQPQHF
TGCGCCAGCAGCCACCCGGGACAGGGTCCCCAGCCCCAGCATTTT
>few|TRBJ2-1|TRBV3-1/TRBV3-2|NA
CASSLTSEGDNEQFF
TGTGCCAGCAGCCTCACTAGCGAGGGGGACAATGAGCAGTTCTTC
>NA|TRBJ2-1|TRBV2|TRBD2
CASSGGGADNEQFF
TGTGCCAGCAGTGGCGGGGGGGCCGATAATGAGCAGTTCTTC
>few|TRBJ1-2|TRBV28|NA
CASSSGYYGYTF
TGTGCCAGCAGTTCTGGATACTATGGCTACACCTTC
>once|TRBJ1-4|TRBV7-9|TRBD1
CASSPWGRGGEKLFF
TGTGCCAGCAGCCCGTGGGGCAGGGGGGGCGAAAAACTGTTTTTT
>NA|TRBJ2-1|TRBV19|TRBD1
CASSIGDRKYNEQFF
TGTGCCAGCAGTATAGGGGACAGAAAATACAATGAGCAGTTCTTC
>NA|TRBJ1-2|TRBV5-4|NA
CASSLGGRGARGYTF
TGTGCCAGCAGCTTGGGAGGACGTGGGGCTCGCGGCTACACCTTC
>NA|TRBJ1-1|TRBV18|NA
CASSPPGGSEAFF
TGTGCCAGCTCACCGCCGGGGGGGTCTGAAGCTTTCTTT
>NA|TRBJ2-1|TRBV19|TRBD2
CASSIELAGPQFF
TGTGCCAGTAGTATAGAACTAGCGGGCCCCCAGTTCTTC
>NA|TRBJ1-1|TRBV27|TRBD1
CASSLGQGMNTEAFF
TGTGCCAGCAGTTTAGGACAGGGGATGAACACTGAAGCTTTCTTT
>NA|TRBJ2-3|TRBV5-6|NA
CASSSSPVDTQYF
TGTGCCAGCAGCTCCTCACCTGTCGATACGCAGTATTTT
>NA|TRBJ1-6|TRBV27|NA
CASSLKVPHSYNSPLHF
TGTGCCAGCAGTTTAAAAGTACCTCACTCCTATAATTCACCCCTCCACTTT
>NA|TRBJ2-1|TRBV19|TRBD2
CASSNYRGGAVYNEQFF
TGTGCCAGTAGTAATTACCGCGGGGGGGCAGTCTACAATGAGCAGTTCTTC
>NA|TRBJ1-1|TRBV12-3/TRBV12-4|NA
CASSLSQGTEAFF
TGTGCCAGCAGTTTGTCACAAGGCACTGAAGCTTTCTTT
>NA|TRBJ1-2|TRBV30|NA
CAWTGSPNYGYTF
TGTGCCTGGACTGGCAGTCCTAACTATGGCTACACCTTC
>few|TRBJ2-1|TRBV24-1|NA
CATSAPNTQGSYNEQFF
TGTGCCACCAGTGCTCCCAACACACAGGGCTCCTACAATGAGCAGTTCTTC
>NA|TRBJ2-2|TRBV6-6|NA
CASSSSGVFTGELFF
TGTGCCAGCAGTTCCTCTGGGGTCTTCACCGGGGAGCTGTTTTTT